This entry features one TCR beta chain sequence. Its antigen remains unknown. This specimen includes other DNA sequences encoding the same CDR3. Trimming shortened V by 0 bases and J by 3 bases, and 5 bases separated the two germline ends. The CDR3 contains 13 residues. Germline CDR1 and CDR2: MNHEY and SVGAGI. Clones were sequenced by immunoSEQ multiplex PCR, and TCRdb holds only the in-frame ones, with some missing. Among approximately 1.5 million clones listed, around 98% were seen once. The data were obtained in a study of shared clonotypes between healthy human individuals. On the study more broadly: CD4 naive cells filled three plates per donor, CD4 memory three, CD8 naive two and CD8 memory one. Study-wide results and limits: Researchers sampled only blood; tissue repertoires likely differ. Donor scarcity curtailed the genetic and exposure-history diversity represented herein.

Sequencing used naive CD4+ T cells sorted from blood. Documented subset: CD45RA+ positively selected. The V and J genes are TRBV6-5 and TRBJ1-1; no clear D gene. This clonotype originated in a man in his thirties or forties in good health. CDR3 sequence (DNA): TGTGCCAGCAGTTACTCAGGGTACACTGAAGCTTTCTTT. It yields the protein CASSYSGYTEAFF.